Following are 15 T cell receptor beta chains from one sample sequenced in a study of T cells after somatic rescue of genetic block. Data came from immunoSEQ multiplex PCR; TCRdb stores just in-frame clones and leaves some out. The sample holds 14,000 to 15,000 clones, less than 75% seen once. The sequencing input was peripheral blood mononuclear cells (PBMCs). The receptors shown here come from a man between 18 and 29 years old.

This rearrangement joins TRBV11-2 to TRBJ2-2; TRBD2 matches at 14 bases. The CDR3 contains 17 residues. CDR1 SGHAT and CDR2 FQNNGV come from the germline V gene. J lost 13 bases, V lost 3 bases, and 13 bases had no gene match. This CDR3 is CASSFARTSGRSGTLFF. The CDR3 DNA sequence: TGTGCCAGCAGCTTCGCCCGGACTAGCGGGAGGTCGGGTACGCTGTTTTTT. The variable domain in full, with the rest retrieved from reference TRBV11-2 and TRBJ2-2, is EAGVAQSPRYKIIEKRQSVAFWCNPISGHATLYWYQQILGQGPKLLIQFQNNGVVDDSQLPKDRFSAERLKGVDSTLKIQPAKLEDSAVYLCASSFARTSGRSGTLFFGEGSRLTVL.

The chain has TRBV5-1 and TRBJ2-7, with 7 bases matching TRBD2. The CDR3 has 15 residues. Germline CDR1 reads SGHRS; CDR2 reads YFSETQ. The V segment lost 4 bases and the J segment 6 bases; nucleotides outside the gene matches: 13. CDR3 sequence (DNA): TGCGCCAGCAGCCCCGCCTCGGCGGGGGTAAGCGAGCAGTACTTC. Protein sequence: CASSPASAGVSEQYF.

A word on this clone: Germline and junction disagree at one end, which may indicate a read error. V gene TRBV5-1 combines with J gene TRBJ2-7; D may be TRBD1 (5 bases). Germline V lookup: CDR1 SGHRS, CDR2 YFSETQ. CDR3 length: 13 residues. For the CDR3, the DNA is TGCGCCAGCAGCCCAGGGTCCTCCAACGAGCAGTACTTC. Protein product: CASSPGSSNEQYF.

Comments on this clone: This sample also contains other DNA sequences that code for the same CDR3. This sequence joins TRBV14 and TRBJ2-2, with D possibly TRBD2 on 7 matching bases. The CDR3 runs 15 residues. Germline lookup yields CDR1 SGHDN and CDR2 FVKESK. The V end lost 0 bases, the J end lost 15 bases, and 20 bases lay between the germline ends. Written as DNA, the CDR3 is TGTGCCAGCAGCCAAGATTGGGGGACACTAGCGACGGTGTTTTTT. It encodes CASSQDWGTLATVFF.

In this sample, this clone turned up a few times. The J gene is TRBJ2-3, the V gene TRBV10-2; 7 positions agree with TRBD2. This CDR3 has 13 amino acids. Germline trimming cut 6 bases from V and 2 bases from J; bases unmatched to any gene: 2. Germline V gives CDR1 WSHSY, CDR2 SAAADI. The CDR3 DNA reads as TGCGCCAGCAGACGGGACTACACAGATACGCAGTATTTT. Its translation: CASRRDYTDTQYF.

This clone appeared once. The V gene is TRBV2, the J gene TRBJ1-5, with D possibly matching TRBD1 (5 bases). In germline, CDR1 is SNHLY, CDR2 FYNNEI. The CDR3 sequence is 14 residues long. V was cut by 4 bases and J by 0 bases, with 7 bases left in between. Here the CDR3 reads CASSVRDSNQPQHF. Here the CDR3 DNA reads TGTGCCAGCAGTGTCAGGGATAGCAATCAGCCCCAGCATTTT. Drawing the rest from reference TRBV2 and TRBJ1-5, the complete variable domain is EPEVTQTPSHQVTQMGQEVILRCVPISNHLYFYWYRQILGQKVEFLVSFYNNEISEKSEIFDDQFSVERPDGSNFTLKIRSTKLEDSAMYFCASSVRDSNQPQHFGDGTRLSIL.

This clone was detected only once. V usage is TRBV13 and J usage is TRBJ2-1, with 10 bases identical to TRBD2. Germline assignment: CDR1 PRHDT and CDR2 FYEKMQ (reference sequence). The V segment lost 2 bases and the J segment 10 bases; nucleotides outside the gene matches: 8. This CDR3 spans 15 amino acids. CDR3: CASSLKLAGAGEQFF. CDR3 nucleotides: TGTGCCAGCAGCTTAAAGCTAGCGGGGGCTGGAGAGCAGTTCTTC. Combining the CDR3 with reference TRBV13 and TRBJ2-1 gives the whole variable domain AAGVIQSPRHLIKEKRETATLKCYPIPRHDTVYWYQQGPGQDPQFLISFYEKMQSDKGSIPDRFSAQQFSDYHSELNMSSLELGDSALYFCASSLKLAGAGEQFFGPGTRLTVL.

This sequence joins TRBV5-1 and TRBJ2-7; 8 positions agree with TRBD1. This CDR3 region has 15 residues. The V gene's germline CDR1 is SGHRS and CDR2 YFSETQ. The V and J ends lost 0 bases and 4 bases, in that order; junction bases with no gene match: 6. The CDR3: CASSLVQGERYEQYF. CDR3 sequence (DNA): TGCGCCAGCAGCTTGGTACAGGGGGAAAGGTACGAGCAGTACTTC. Full variable domain (rest looked up from reference TRBV5-1 and TRBJ2-7): KAGVTQTPRYLIKTRGQQVTLSCSPISGHRSVSWYQQTPGQGLQFLFEYFSETQRNKGNFPGRFSGRQFSNSRSEMNVSTLELGDSALYLCASSLVQGERYEQYFGPGTRLTVT.

The gene calls are TRBV28 and TRBJ2-7; 13 bases map to TRBD2. CDR1 and CDR2 (germline): MDHEN, SYDVKM. The CDR3 contains 16 residues. V was clipped by 5 bases and J by 3 bases; unmatched bases: 7. CDR3: CASSPWTSGSNYEQYF. Here the CDR3 DNA reads TGTGCCAGCAGTCCCTGGACTAGCGGGAGCAACTACGAGCAGTACTTC.

This clone was seen a few times. The rearrangement links TRBV2 to TRBJ1-2, with D unclear. The CDR3 is 13 amino acids. V was pared by 1 base and J by 8 bases, with 11 bases between. Germline CDR1 is SNHLY and CDR2 is FYNNEI. The CDR3 reads CASSEVGPLGYTF. DNA of the CDR3: TGTGCCAGCAGTGAAGTCGGGCCCCTCGGCTACACCTTC.

The chain joins TRBV10-2 to TRBJ2-3, with 13 bases lining up with TRBD2. Germline values: CDR1 WSHSY, CDR2 SAAADI. V was pared by 4 bases and J by 5 bases, with 12 bases of the junction left unmatched. The CDR3 sequence is 18 residues long. The CDR3 sequence is CASSGLAGGPHRRDTQYF. The CDR3, as DNA: TGCGCCAGCAGTGGACTAGCGGGAGGCCCCCACAGGAGAGATACGCAGTATTTT.

The rearrangement joins TRBV9 to TRBJ1-6, with a tentative D call TRBD1 (5 bases). The V and J ends lost 6 bases and 7 bases respectively, with 17 bases between them. CDR1 is SGDLS, CDR2 YYNGEE, per germline. This CDR3 comprises 15 residues. The CDR3 is CASTTIGDPNSPLHF. CDR3 DNA: TGTGCCAGCACAACGATCGGGGACCCCAATTCACCCCTCCACTTT.

This clone was counted only a few times. The chain links TRBV19 to TRBJ2-7; D remains unclear. Trimming removed 4 bases from V and 0 bases from J, with 10 bases in between. CDR1 LNHDA and CDR2 SQIVND come from the germline V gene (reference sequence). The CDR3 length is 14 residues. CDR3 loop: CASSTGRPSYEQYF. The CDR3 DNA is TGTGCCAGTAGTACCGGCCGACCCTCCTACGAGCAGTACTTC.

In this sample, this clone is medium-sized. This chain connects TRBV30 to TRBJ2-7; 9 bases agree with TRBD1. There are 14 residues in the CDR3. J lost 4 bases, V lost 4 bases, and 8 bases had no gene match. Germline CDR1 is GTSNPN and CDR2 is SVGIG (reference sequence). For the CDR3, the DNA is TGTGCCTGGACTCCCGGACAGGGGAAATACGAGCAGTACTTC. Its translation is CAWTPGQGKYEQYF. Based on the CDR3 plus reference TRBV30 and TRBJ2-7, the full variable domain is SQTIHQWPATLVQPVGSPLSLECTVEGTSNPNLYWYRQAAGRGLQLLFYSVGIGQISSEVPQNLSASRPQDRQFILSSKKLLLSDSGFYLCAWTPGQGKYEQYFGPGTRLTVT.

A single count supports this clone. The V and J genes are TRBV7-9 and TRBJ2-7, with TRBD2 matching over 8 bases. V trimming: 5 bases; J trimming: 1 base; junction bases outside the gene matches: 7. This CDR3 is built from 15 residues. The germline V gene has CDR1 SEHNR and CDR2 FQNEAQ (reference sequence). This chain's CDR3 is CASSLWRGVSYEQYF. CDR3 coding DNA: TGTGCCAGCAGCCTCTGGCGGGGGGTATCCTACGAGCAGTACTTC.